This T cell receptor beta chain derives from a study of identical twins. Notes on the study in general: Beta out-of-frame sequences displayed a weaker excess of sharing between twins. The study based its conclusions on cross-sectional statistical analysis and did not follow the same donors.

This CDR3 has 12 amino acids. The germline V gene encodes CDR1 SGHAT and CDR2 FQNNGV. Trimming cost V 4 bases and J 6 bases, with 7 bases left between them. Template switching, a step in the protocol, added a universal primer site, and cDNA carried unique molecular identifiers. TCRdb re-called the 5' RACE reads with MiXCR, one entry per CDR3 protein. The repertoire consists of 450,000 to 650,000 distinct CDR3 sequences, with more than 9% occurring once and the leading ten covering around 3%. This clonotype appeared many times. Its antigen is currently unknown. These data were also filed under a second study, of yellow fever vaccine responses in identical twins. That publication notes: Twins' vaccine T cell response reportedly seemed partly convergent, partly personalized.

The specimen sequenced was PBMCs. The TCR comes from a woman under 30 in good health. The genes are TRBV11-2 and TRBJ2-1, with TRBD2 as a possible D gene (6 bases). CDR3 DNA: TGTGCCAGCAGCTCGGGGGTCAATGAGCAGTTCTTC. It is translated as CASSSGVNEQFF.